This T cell receptor beta chain comes out of a study of blood T cells in healthy people across ages. Across the whole study: About one barcoded beta molecule was captured per two T cells (by template switching). Study-level findings and limits: Because sorting was not performed, PBMCs prevented conclusive naive versus antigen-experienced comparison.

The use of a sample-barcoded 5' primer and a J-beta primer mix characterized a second PCR of 7 to 11 cycles. Carrying 12 random nucleotides, a template-switch adaptor labeled each individual cDNA molecule. Each CDR3 protein is one row after TCRdb ran MiXCR on the 5' RACE reads. The sample holds roughly 900,000 distinct CDR3 sequences, 25% to 35% seen once. Germline V gives CDR1 DFQATT, CDR2 SNEGSKA (reference sequence). The V gene end was trimmed by 6 bases and the J gene end by 4 bases; junction bases not matched to a gene: 20. The CDR3 sequence is 18 residues long. Russia was home to the donors, healthy Caucasian individuals aged roughly 6 to 100. This clonotype has at least ten counts. Its antigen is undetermined.

Sequencing was done on a sample of blood. The receptor's source is a woman over 75 in good health. This chain joins TRBV20-1 and TRBJ2-3; 9 bases fit TRBD2. The CDR3 nucleotides read TGCAGTGCCCGGGCCCGGCTCGGCGGGGGGGCCTATGCAGATACGCAGTATTTT. Its translation: CSARARLGGGAYADTQYF.